This entry features one T cell receptor beta chain sequence. Its antigen is still unknown. This specimen comes from a study of shared clonotypes between healthy human individuals. Whole-study findings and limits: Sharing across four donors was seen in roughly 5% of naive CD4 clonotypes.

Naive CD8 cells lacked CD45RO, underwent positive selection for CCR7 and left out terminally differentiated effector memory CD45RA+ cells. Nashville, Tennessee was home to all donors, each a Caucasian adult. Germline CDR1 MDHEN, CDR2 SYDVKM. With V trimmed by 5 bases and J by 6 bases, 6 bases remained unmatched. CDR3 size: 13 residues. Original methodology: Filtering of immunoSEQ junctional sequences could not match full-length read filtering. Produced via immunoSEQ multiplex PCR; TCRdb's table is partial and in-frame only. The V and J calls and clone size are taken from that table; D and trimming were inferred from the DNA. The data contain around 2.1 million clones, about 92% of them singletons.

The chain employs TRBV28 and TRBJ1-2, with 7 positions matching TRBD1. The sample comprised naive CD8+ T cells from PBMCs. The TCR was taken from a man between 18 and 35 years old in good health. Some clones in this sample may be carry-over from other donors' samples. The DNA of the CDR3 is TGTGCCAGCAGTGCTGACAGGGCCCATGGCTACACCTTC. It encodes CASSADRAHGYTF.